This TCR beta chain was recovered during a study of blood T cell repertoires in COVID-19. Clones were sequenced by immunoSEQ multiplex PCR, and TCRdb holds only the in-frame ones, with some missing. In the table there are about 120,000 clones, about three quarters of which are singletons. Germline CDR1 is KGHSH and CDR2 is LQKENI. This CDR3 comprises 14 residues. V gave up 0 bases and J gave up 5 bases, with 10 bases separating them. The J gene is TRBJ2-5, the V gene TRBV18, with D possibly being TRBD1 (6 bases). This receptor was identified in a man between 65 and 79 years old with acute or convalescent COVID-19. The sequenced sample was peripheral blood. Here the CDR3 reads CASSPPWGRETQYF. CDR3 sequence (DNA): TGTGCCAGCTCACCACCATGGGGGCGGGAGACCCAGTACTTC.